Shown below are 17 T cell receptor beta chains from a single sample sequenced in a study of T cells in Graves' hyperthyroidism and ophthalmopathy. Authors of the study amplified TCR beta CDR3 regions from RNA transcripts. First-round RT-PCR targeting the TCR CDR3 was performed with the HTBI primer set. A single record per CDR3 protein comes from TCRdb applying MiXCR to the multiplex PCR reads. The sample lists about 690,000 distinct CDR3 sequences, 15% to 20% seen once, with 15% in the top ten. Sequenced: blood. The receptors derive from a man aged 45-65 years with Graves' hyperthyroidism.

In its sample, this clonotype was seen many times. CDR3 coding DNA: TGTGCCAGCACTCGGGGAGATTCACCCCTCCACTTT. This gives the protein CASTRGDSPLHF. The J gene is TRBJ1-6, the V gene TRBV2; D remains ambiguous. V lost 7 bases and J lost 8, with 9 bases in between. Germline V lookup: CDR1 SNHLY, CDR2 FYNNEI. CDR3 size: 12 residues.

This clonotype has a handful of counts. The chain is built from TRBV19 and TRBJ2-2, with 9 nucleotides matching TRBD1. Looked up from germline, CDR1 is LNHDA and CDR2 is SQIVND (reference sequence). The trim removed 5 bases at V and 3 bases at J, leaving 16 bases unmatched. The CDR3 length is 19 residues. The CDR3 is CASSLPRYRGRGDTGELFF. For the CDR3, the DNA is TGTGCCAGTAGTCTACCTCGATACAGGGGGCGAGGAGACACCGGGGAGCTGTTTTTT.

This clonotype was seen at least ten times. This chain links TRBV2 with TRBJ2-2, with D maybe TRBD2 (5 bases). This CDR3 is built from 14 residues. Germline-derived CDR1 and CDR2 are SNHLY and FYNNEI. The V gene lost 4 bases and the J gene lost 4 bases, with 10 bases spanning the gap. The CDR3 protein is CASSAWEFTGELFF. The DNA of the CDR3 is TGTGCCAGCAGTGCGTGGGAGTTCACCGGGGAGCTGTTTTTT.

V gene TRBV6-5 combines with J gene TRBJ2-1; 12 nucleotides agree with TRBD2. Germline V gene data show CDR1 as MNHEY and CDR2 as SVGAGI. The V gene end was trimmed by 5 bases and the J gene end by 10 bases; junction bases not matched to a gene: 12. The CDR3 runs to 16 residues. Written as DNA, the CDR3 is TGTGCCAGCAGTCACGACCTAGCGGGAGGGCCTAGGGAGCAGTTCTTC. Translating it yields CASSHDLAGGPREQFF.

In its sample, this clonotype was seen many times. The genes are TRBV5-1 and TRBJ2-3, with 7 bases that match TRBD1. The CDR3 covers 14 residues. V gave up 4 bases and J gave up 0 bases; unmatched junction bases: 2. Germline CDR1 reads SGHRS; CDR2 reads YFSETQ. The CDR3 DNA follows: TGCGCCAGCAGCATACAGGGGAGCACAGATACGCAGTATTTT. It encodes CASSIQGSTDTQYF. The variable domain in full, completed from reference TRBV5-1 and TRBJ2-3, reads KAGVTQTPRYLIKTRGQQVTLSCSPISGHRSVSWYQQTPGQGLQFLFEYFSETQRNKGNFPGRFSGRQFSNSRSEMNVSTLELGDSALYLCASSIQGSTDTQYFGPGTRLTVL.

The chain is built from TRBV10-1 and TRBJ2-7; D gene uncertain. Trimming took 0 bases from V and 5 from J, leaving 8 bases between them. This CDR3 is 13 amino acids long. Germline loops: CDR1 WNHNN, CDR2 SYGVQD (reference sequence). CDR3 protein: CASSESKVHEQYF. The CDR3 coding sequence is TGCGCCAGCAGTGAGTCGAAGGTCCACGAGCAGTACTTC.

V usage is TRBV4-3 and J usage is TRBJ1-5, with D tentatively TRBD1 (5 bases). Germline V gene sequence: CDR1 LGHNA, CDR2 YSLEER. The CDR3 is 17 amino acids. Trimming left V 0 bases short and J 4 bases short, with 16 bases between. CDR3 region: CASSQDLTGDGNQPQHF. CDR3 DNA: TGCGCCAGCAGCCAAGATCTTACTGGGGACGGAAATCAGCCCCAGCATTTT.

Many counts were recorded for this clonotype. V and J are TRBV6-2 or TRBV6-3 and TRBJ2-1; TRBD1 matches 9 bases. Unmatched junction bases numbered 5, after V lost 5 bases and J lost 3 bases. Germline V gene data show CDR1 as MNHEY and CDR2 as SVGEGT. The CDR3 length is 15 residues. CDR3 protein: CASSTGTGYYNEQFF. CDR3 DNA sequence: TGTGCCAGCAGTACCGGGACAGGGTACTACAATGAGCAGTTCTTC.

This clonotype has a handful of counts. This chain connects TRBV2 to TRBJ1-3; possibly TRBD1 for D (6 bases). This CDR3 region has 14 residues. Trimming shortened V by 3 bases and J by 4 bases, and 10 bases separated the two germline ends. Germline assignment: CDR1 SNHLY and CDR2 FYNNEI. The CDR3 nucleotides read TGTGCCAGCAGTGAGGGGGCTTGGGGAAACACCATATATTTT. As protein: CASSEGAWGNTIYF.

The CDR3 nucleotides read TGTGCCAGCAGCGAGGGGGCAGGCAATCAGCCCCAGCATTTT. It codes for CASSEGAGNQPQHF. V usage is TRBV3-1 and J usage is TRBJ1-5, with 7 nucleotides matching TRBD1. J was trimmed by 2 bases and V by 5 bases; bases with no gene match: 3. The germline CDR1 and CDR2 sequences are LGHDT and YNNKEL (reference sequence). The CDR3 is 14 amino acids.

This clonotype was observed a few times. The chain has TRBV20-1 and TRBJ2-1, with D tentatively TRBD2 (6 bases). Per the germline V gene, CDR1 is DFQATT and CDR2 is SNEGSKA (reference sequence). The V and J ends lost 2 bases and 4 bases respectively, with 18 bases between them. The CDR3 totals 16 residues. The CDR3 DNA reads TGCAGTGCTAGATCCCCGGCAGGGAGGAAGTACAATGAGCAGTTCTTC. It translates to CSARSPAGRKYNEQFF.

The table lists this clonotype with many counts. This chain links TRBV19 with TRBJ2-3; D is uncertain. The germline V and J ends were trimmed by 3 bases and 6 bases, with 10 bases remaining between them. Germline V CDR1 and CDR2: LNHDA, SQIVND (reference sequence). This CDR3 contains 13 residues. This CDR3 is CASSIAGVDTQYF. The DNA of the CDR3 is TGTGCCAGTAGTATTGCTGGAGTTGATACGCAGTATTTT.

In regard to this clonotype: A single base separates this from a much larger clone, so it may be a read error. CDR3 residues: CASRESRSSYNEQFF. The CDR3 DNA is TGTGCCAGCAGAGAAAGCCGGAGCTCCTACAATGAGCAGTTCTTC. The chain employs TRBV28 and TRBJ2-1; D uncertain. Trimming removed 6 bases at V and 0 bases at J, with 12 bases between. Germline CDR1 reads MDHEN; CDR2 reads SYDVKM. The CDR3 length is 15 residues.

The rearrangement joins TRBV14 to TRBJ2-7, with D uncertain. The V gene lost 0 bases and the J gene lost 4 bases, with 13 bases spanning the gap. The CDR3 extends over 15 amino acids. In germline, CDR1 is SGHDN, CDR2 FVKESK. CDR3 region: CASSQEAASVYEQYF. The CDR3 coding sequence is TGTGCCAGCAGCCAAGAGGCGGCTTCGGTGTACGAGCAGTACTTC.

This clonotype was found a few times. The chain links TRBV6-1 to TRBJ2-1; 15 nucleotides line up with TRBD2. This CDR3 comprises 19 residues. Trimming removed 4 bases from V and 0 bases from J; junction bases left unmatched: 7. Germline-derived CDR1 and CDR2 are MNHNS and SASEGT. DNA for the CDR3: TGTGCCAGCAGTGGACCTAGGACTAGCGGGAGGGACTCCTACAATGAGCAGTTCTTC. This sequence encodes CASSGPRTSGRDSYNEQFF.

The chain joins TRBV6-2 or TRBV6-3 to TRBJ2-7, with 8 bases that match TRBD1. J lost 7 bases, V lost 3 bases, and 11 bases had no gene match. This CDR3 comprises 15 residues. Germline CDR1 and CDR2: MNHEY and SVGEGT. The CDR3 region is CASSYLGTGGREQYF. As DNA, the CDR3 is TGTGCCAGCAGTTATTTGGGAACAGGGGGACGAGAGCAGTACTTC.

This clonotype was observed many times. This chain connects TRBV6-5 to TRBJ2-5; weak D call: TRBD1 (7 bases). In germline, CDR1 is MNHEY, CDR2 SVGAGI. Deletions cut 2 bases from V and 5 bases from J, with 12 bases between. CDR3 length: 14 amino acids. CDR3: CASSYQTGRETQYF. The CDR3 nucleotides are TGTGCCAGCAGTTACCAGACAGGGAGGGAGACCCAGTACTTC.